A single sample gave rise to the 10 T cell receptor beta chains below, sequenced in a study of human T cells and chemical hapten exposure. Total RNA extraction was carried out from unfractionated whole blood. TCRdb used MiXCR to reprocess the 5' RACE reads, holding one entry per CDR3 protein. The sample shows 80,000 or so distinct CDR3 sequences, approximately 15% of them seen only once. These receptors came from a female donor in good health.

This clonotype occurred a few times. The V and J genes are TRBV5-1 and TRBJ2-3, with TRBD2 matching 7 bases. This CDR3 has 18 amino acids. V dropped 0 bases and J dropped 2; count of bases not matched to a gene: 12. Germline-derived CDR1 and CDR2 are SGHRS and YFSETQ. CDR3 amino acids: CASSLVALADPSTDTQYF. The CDR3 DNA reads TGCGCCAGCAGCTTGGTCGCGCTAGCGGACCCCTCCACAGATACGCAGTATTTT.

This clonotype was counted many times. This chain connects TRBV5-6 to TRBJ2-2; TRBD2 matches 9 bases. The V gene end was trimmed by 6 bases and the J gene end by 4 bases; junction bases not matched to a gene: 7. The CDR3 extends over 15 amino acids. CDR1 is SGHDT and CDR2 is YYEEEE in the germline V gene. Here the CDR3 reads CASTLGLASTGELFF. CDR3 sequence (DNA): TGTGCCAGCACCCTCGGACTAGCGAGCACCGGGGAGCTGTTTTTT.

V usage is TRBV19 and J usage is TRBJ2-1; 9 bases are a match to TRBD2. Germline V gene sequence: CDR1 LNHDA, CDR2 SQIVND (reference sequence). The CDR3 covers 13 residues. J was trimmed by 10 bases and V by 3 bases; bases with no gene match: 4. CDR3 protein: CASSIDSGGEQFF. As DNA, the CDR3 is TGTGCCAGTAGTATCGACAGCGGGGGGGAGCAGTTCTTC. Variable domain in full (rest from reference TRBV19 and TRBJ2-1): DGGITQSPKYLFRKEGQNVTLSCEQNLNHDAMYWYRQDPGQGLRLIYYSQIVNDFQKGDIAEGYSVSREKKESFPLTVTSAQKNPTAFYLCASSIDSGGEQFFGPGTRLTVL.

V and J are TRBV6-6 and TRBJ2-3; tentative D call: TRBD1 (6 bases). Germline V gene data show CDR1 as MNHNY and CDR2 as SVGAGI (reference sequence). The ends were cut back, 2 bases at V and 1 base at J, with 7 bases in the middle. The CDR3 has 14 amino acids. The CDR3 region is CASSYTGRTDTQYF. CDR3 nucleotides: TGTGCCAGCAGTTACACAGGGCGCACAGATACGCAGTATTTT.

This clonotype showed up just a few times. This chain uses TRBV3-1 with TRBJ1-2, with TRBD1 matching 8 bases. The CDR3 extends over 14 amino acids. The J segment lost 8 bases and the V segment lost 3 bases, leaving 8 bases of the junction unmatched. Germline lookup yields CDR1 LGHDT and CDR2 YNNKEL (reference sequence). CDR3 loop: CASSQAQGAGGYTF. DNA for the CDR3: TGTGCCAGCAGCCAGGCTCAGGGGGCAGGGGGCTACACCTTC.

The V gene is TRBV2, the J gene TRBJ1-6, with 7 bases fitting TRBD1. V lost 1 base, J lost 3 bases, and 3 bases stayed unmatched. From germline, CDR1 is SNHLY and CDR2 FYNNEI. This CDR3 has 16 amino acids. This CDR3 is CASSEGQGLYNSPLHF. CDR3 bases: TGTGCCAGCAGTGAAGGACAGGGCCTCTATAATTCACCCCTCCACTTT.

The V and J genes are TRBV9 and TRBJ2-1, with 9 bases matching TRBD2. With V trimmed by 4 bases and J by 8 bases, 7 bases remained unmatched. CDR3 length equals 14 residues. CDR1 is SGDLS and CDR2 is YYNGEE in the germline V gene. The CDR3 coding sequence is TGTGCCAGCAGCAGGGCTAGCGGGGAGGATGAGCAGTTCTTC. It is translated as CASSRASGEDEQFF.

The J gene is TRBJ1-5, the V gene TRBV6-5; D possibly corresponds to TRBD1 (5 bases). Germline CDR1 reads MNHEY; CDR2 reads SVGAGI. The CDR3 sequence is 14 residues long. Trimming took 5 bases from V and 9 from J, leaving 17 bases between them. The CDR3: CASSNQGFGWPQHF. The CDR3 DNA is TGTGCCAGCAGTAACCAGGGATTTGGTTGGCCCCAGCATTTT.

This clonotype has more than one count but fewer than ten. The chain is built from TRBV5-1 and TRBJ2-1; perhaps TRBD2 as D (5 bases). Germline V gene sequence: CDR1 SGHRS, CDR2 YFSETQ. The CDR3 runs 14 residues. Trimming stripped 0 bases from V and 4 bases from J, with 8 bases between. CDR3 nucleotides: TGCGCCAGCAGCTTGGTTGGGGAGTACAATGAGCAGTTCTTC. It encodes CASSLVGEYNEQFF. The variable domain in full, with the rest retrieved from reference TRBV5-1 and TRBJ2-1, is KAGVTQTPRYLIKTRGQQVTLSCSPISGHRSVSWYQQTPGQGLQFLFEYFSETQRNKGNFPGRFSGRQFSNSRSEMNVSTLELGDSALYLCASSLVGEYNEQFFGPGTRLTVL.

This clonotype was seen more than once but under ten times. The chain combines TRBV20-1 with TRBJ1-1; D gene unclear. The CDR3 totals 12 residues. The germline gives CDR1 DFQATT, CDR2 SNEGSKA (reference sequence). V lost 0 bases, J lost 9 bases, and 11 bases lay in between. DNA of the CDR3: TGCAGTGCTAGAGACGGTGGCTCTCAAGCTTTCTTT. Translating gives CSARDGGSQAFF.